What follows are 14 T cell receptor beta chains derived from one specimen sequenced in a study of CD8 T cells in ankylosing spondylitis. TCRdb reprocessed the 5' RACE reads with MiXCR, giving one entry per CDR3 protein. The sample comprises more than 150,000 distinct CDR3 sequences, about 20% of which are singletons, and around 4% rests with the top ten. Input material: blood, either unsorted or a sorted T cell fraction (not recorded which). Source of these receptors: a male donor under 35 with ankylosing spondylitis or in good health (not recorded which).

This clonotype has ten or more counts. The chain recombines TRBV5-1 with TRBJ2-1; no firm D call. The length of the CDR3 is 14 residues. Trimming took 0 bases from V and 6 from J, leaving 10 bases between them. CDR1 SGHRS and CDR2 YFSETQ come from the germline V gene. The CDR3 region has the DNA TGCGCCAGCAGCTTGGTTCGGCAGCCCAATGAGCAGTTCTTC. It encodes CASSLVRQPNEQFF.

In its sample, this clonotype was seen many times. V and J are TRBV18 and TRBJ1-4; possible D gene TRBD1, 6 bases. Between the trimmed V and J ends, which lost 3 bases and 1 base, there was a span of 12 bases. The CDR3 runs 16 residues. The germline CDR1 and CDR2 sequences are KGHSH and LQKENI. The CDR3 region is CASSPKNRETNEKLFF. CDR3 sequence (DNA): TGTGCCAGCTCACCGAAGAACAGGGAAACTAATGAAAAACTGTTTTTT.

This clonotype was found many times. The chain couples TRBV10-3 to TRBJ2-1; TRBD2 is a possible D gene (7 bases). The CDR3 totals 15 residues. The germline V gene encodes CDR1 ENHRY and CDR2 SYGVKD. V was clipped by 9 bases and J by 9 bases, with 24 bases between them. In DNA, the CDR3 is TGTGCCATTGCCGGTCTGGCGGGAGAGGGGGGTGAGCAGTTCTTC. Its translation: CAIAGLAGEGGEQFF.

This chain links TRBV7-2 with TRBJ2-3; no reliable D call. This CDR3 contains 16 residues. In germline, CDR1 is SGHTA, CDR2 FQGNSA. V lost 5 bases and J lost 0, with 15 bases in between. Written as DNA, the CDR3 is TGTGCCAGCAGCCCGATGACTTCTTCCAGCACAGATACGCAGTATTTT. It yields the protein CASSPMTSSSTDTQYF.

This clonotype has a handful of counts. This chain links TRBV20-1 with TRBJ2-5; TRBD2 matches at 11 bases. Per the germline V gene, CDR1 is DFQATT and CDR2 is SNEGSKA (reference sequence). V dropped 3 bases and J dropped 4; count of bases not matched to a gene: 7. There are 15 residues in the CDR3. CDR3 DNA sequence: TGCAGTGCTAGTGTCGGTAGCGGGAGGGGAGAGACCCAGTACTTC. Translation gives CSASVGSGRGETQYF.

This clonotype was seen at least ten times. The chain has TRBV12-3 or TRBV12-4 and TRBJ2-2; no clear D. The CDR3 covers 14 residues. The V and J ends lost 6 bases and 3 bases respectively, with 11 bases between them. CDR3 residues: CASRSIKYTGELFF. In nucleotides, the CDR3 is TGTGCCAGCAGGTCCATAAAGTACACCGGGGAGCTGTTTTTT.

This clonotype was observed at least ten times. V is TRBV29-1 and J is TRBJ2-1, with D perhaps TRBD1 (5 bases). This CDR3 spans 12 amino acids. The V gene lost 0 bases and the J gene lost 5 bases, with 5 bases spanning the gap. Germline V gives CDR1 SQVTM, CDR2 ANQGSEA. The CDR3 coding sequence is TGCAGCGTTGAAGAAGGGGACAATGAGCAGTTCTTC. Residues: CSVEEGDNEQFF.

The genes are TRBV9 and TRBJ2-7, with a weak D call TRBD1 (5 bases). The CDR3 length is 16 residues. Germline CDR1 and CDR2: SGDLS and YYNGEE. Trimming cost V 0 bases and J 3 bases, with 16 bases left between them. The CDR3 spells CASSVGVGGQGYEQYF. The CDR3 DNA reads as TGTGCCAGCAGCGTAGGTGTGGGTGGGCAGGGCTACGAGCAGTACTTC.

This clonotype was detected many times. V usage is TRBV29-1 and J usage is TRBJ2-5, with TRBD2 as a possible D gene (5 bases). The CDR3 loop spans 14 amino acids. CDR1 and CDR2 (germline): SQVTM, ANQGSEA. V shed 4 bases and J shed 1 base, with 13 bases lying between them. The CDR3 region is CSVGLRAVQETQYF. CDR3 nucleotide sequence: TGCAGCGTTGGACTTAGAGCGGTCCAAGAGACCCAGTACTTC.

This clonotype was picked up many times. The CDR3: CSARTSGRLYNEQFF. The DNA for the CDR3 is TGCAGTGCTCGGACTAGCGGGAGGTTGTACAATGAGCAGTTCTTC. The chain joins TRBV20-1 to TRBJ2-1; 14 bases are shared with TRBD2. V was clipped by 5 bases and J by 4 bases; unmatched bases: 4. Germline lookup yields CDR1 DFQATT and CDR2 SNEGSKA (reference sequence). The CDR3 spans 15 residues.

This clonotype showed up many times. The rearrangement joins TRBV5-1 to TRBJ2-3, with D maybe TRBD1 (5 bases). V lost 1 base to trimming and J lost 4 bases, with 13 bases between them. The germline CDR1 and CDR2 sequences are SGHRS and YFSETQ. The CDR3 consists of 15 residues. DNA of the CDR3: TGCGCCAGCAGCTTGCAACAGGCGACGGCAGATACGCAGTATTTT. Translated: CASSLQQATADTQYF.

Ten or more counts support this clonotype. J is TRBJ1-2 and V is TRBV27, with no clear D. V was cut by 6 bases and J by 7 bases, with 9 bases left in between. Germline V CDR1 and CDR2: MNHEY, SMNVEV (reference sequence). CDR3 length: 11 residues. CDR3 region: CASRSGRGYTF. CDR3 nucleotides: TGTGCCAGCAGATCTGGGCGTGGCTACACCTTC.

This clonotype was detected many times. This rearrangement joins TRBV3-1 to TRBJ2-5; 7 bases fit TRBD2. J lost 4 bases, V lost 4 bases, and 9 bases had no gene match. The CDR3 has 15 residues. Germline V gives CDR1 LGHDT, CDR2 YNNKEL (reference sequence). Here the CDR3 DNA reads TGTGCCAGCAGCCTCAGCGGGATGAGGGGAGAGACCCAGTACTTC. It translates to CASSLSGMRGETQYF.

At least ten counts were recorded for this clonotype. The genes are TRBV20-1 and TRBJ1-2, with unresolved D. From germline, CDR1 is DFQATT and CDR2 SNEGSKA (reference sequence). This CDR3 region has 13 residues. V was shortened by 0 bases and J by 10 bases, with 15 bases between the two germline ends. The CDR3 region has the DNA TGCAGTGCTAGAGATATCCAGGAGGTAGACTACACCTTC. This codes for CSARDIQEVDYTF.